One sample yielded the 20 T cell receptor beta chains listed below, sequenced in a study of blood T cells in healthy people across ages. A second roughly 6 to 11 cycle PCR used barcoded and J-beta primers. One entry per CDR3 protein, called by TCRdb with MiXCR from the 5' RACE reads. The table lists about 800,000 distinct CDR3 sequences, more than 35% of them singletons. Input material: blood. The receptor set was obtained from a man older than 75 in good health.

The rearrangement links TRBV29-1 to TRBJ2-1, with a weak D call TRBD1 (6 bases). This CDR3 contains 14 residues. V shed 1 base and J shed 2 bases, with 9 bases lying between them. The germline V gene encodes CDR1 SQVTM and CDR2 ANQGSEA. The CDR3 bases are TGCAGCGTTGAAGCGGGACATCCCTACAATGAGCAGTTCTTC. Translation gives CSVEAGHPYNEQFF.

The J gene is TRBJ2-4, the V gene TRBV4-2; D is unresolved. Germline CDR1 LGHNA, CDR2 YNFKEQ. The CDR3 length is 14 residues. V lost 0 bases, J lost 1 base, and 4 bases lay in between. Written as DNA, the CDR3 is TGTGCCAGCAGCCAAGATCTGGCCAAAAACATTCAGTACTTC. Amino acids: CASSQDLAKNIQYF.

This chain uses TRBV7-2 with TRBJ2-3, with 9 positions matching TRBD2. The CDR3 loop spans 17 amino acids. The trim removed 3 bases at V and 0 bases at J, leaving 7 bases unmatched. Looked up from germline, CDR1 is SGHTA and CDR2 is FQGNSA. The CDR3 here is CASSFTRRGGSTDTQYF. The CDR3 DNA sequence: TGTGCCAGCAGCTTCACTAGGCGGGGGGGCAGCACAGATACGCAGTATTTT.

V usage is TRBV24-1 and J usage is TRBJ2-4, with a tentative D call TRBD2 (5 bases). The DNA end is more similar to TRBJ2-7, so the J call may be wrong. In germline, CDR1 is KGHDR, CDR2 SFDVKD. This CDR3 has 14 amino acids. Here the CDR3 DNA reads TGTGCCACCAGTGGAGGGCTAATTTACTACGAGCAGTACTTC. Amino acid sequence: CATSGGLIYYEQYF.

The V and J genes are TRBV12-3 or TRBV12-4 and TRBJ2-1; 7 bases are a match to TRBD2. CDR3 length: 12 residues. The V and J ends lost 6 bases and 7 bases, in that order; junction bases with no gene match: 3. Written as DNA, the CDR3 is TGTGCCAGCAGGCGGGAGAATAATGAGCAGTTCTTC. The encoded protein is CASRRENNEQFF.

The chain recombines TRBV29-1 with TRBJ2-1; 11 positions agree with TRBD2. V was pared by 7 bases and J by 13 bases, with 12 bases of the junction left unmatched. This CDR3 region has 13 residues. Germline lookup yields CDR1 SQVTM and CDR2 ANQGSEA. The CDR3, as DNA: TGCAGCGCGACCACTAGCGGGAGACCCCTTCAGTTCTTC. Translation gives CSATTSGRPLQFF.

On this clonotype itself: This clone may be a read error of a much larger clone one base away. CDR3 region: CASSTRQGPCSGANVLTF. The CDR3 DNA sequence: TGCGCCAGCAGCACCCGACAGGGTCCCTGCTCTGGGGCCAACGTCCTGACTTTC. The V call is TRBV4-1, the J call TRBJ2-6; 7 nucleotides line up with TRBD1. This CDR3 region has 18 residues. CDR1 and CDR2 (germline): MGHRA, YSYEKL. The ends lost 5 bases at V and 0 bases at J; junction bases unmatched: 10.

The chain couples TRBV4-2 to TRBJ2-7; 13 nucleotides agree with TRBD2. Germline V gene lookup returns CDR1 LGHNA and CDR2 YNFKEQ. The CDR3 has 16 amino acids. Germline trimming cut 4 bases from V and 4 bases from J; bases unmatched to any gene: 7. The DNA for the CDR3 is TGTGCCAGCAGCCGGACTAGCGGGAGTGGTTTGTACGAGCAGTACTTC. Translated, it gives CASSRTSGSGLYEQYF.

There are a few counts of this clonotype. The V call is TRBV5-1, the J call TRBJ1-2; D is possibly TRBD1 (5 bases). V gave up 4 bases and J gave up 5 bases, with 12 bases separating them. This CDR3 has 13 amino acids. CDR1 SGHRS and CDR2 YFSETQ come from the germline V gene. Here the CDR3 DNA reads TGCGCCAGCAGCCCCATCGGGGGTTATGGCTACACCTTC. Its translation: CASSPIGGYGYTF. The full variable domain, in which reference TRBV5-1 and TRBJ1-2 provide the parts outside the CDR3, is KAGVTQTPRYLIKTRGQQVTLSCSPISGHRSVSWYQQTPGQGLQFLFEYFSETQRNKGNFPGRFSGRQFSNSRSEMNVSTLELGDSALYLCASSPIGGYGYTFGSGTRLTVV.

The chain joins TRBV12-3 or TRBV12-4 to TRBJ1-4; D gene unclear. The CDR3 length is 14 residues. V was trimmed by 7 bases and J by 0 bases, leaving 9 bases between them. The CDR3 here is CASTMIATNEKLFF. Here the CDR3 DNA reads TGTGCCAGCACCATGATTGCAACTAATGAAAAACTGTTTTTT.

In its sample, this clonotype was seen a few times. The genes are TRBV12-3 or TRBV12-4 and TRBJ2-5; TRBD2 aligns across 7 bases. This CDR3 is 13 amino acids long. The V and J ends lost 8 bases and 4 bases, in that order; junction bases with no gene match: 7. The CDR3 loop reads CASSAGVGETQYF. Here the CDR3 DNA reads TGTGCCAGCTCCGCGGGAGTCGGAGAGACCCAGTACTTC.

This clonotype appeared many times. This chain uses TRBV4-2 with TRBJ2-1; 7 positions match TRBD2. The CDR3 runs to 16 residues. CDR1 is LGHNA and CDR2 is YNFKEQ in the germline V gene. The V segment lost 0 bases and the J segment 5 bases; nucleotides outside the gene matches: 7. CDR3 protein: CASSQEATSIHNEQFF. The CDR3 nucleotides read TGTGCCAGCAGCCAAGAGGCGACTAGCATCCACAATGAGCAGTTCTTC.

This clonotype was detected only a few times. The chain combines TRBV27 with TRBJ2-3; weak D call: TRBD2 (5 bases). Germline CDR1 and CDR2: MNHEY and SMNVEV (reference sequence). V gave up 4 bases and J gave up 9 bases, with 11 bases separating them. CDR3 length: 12 amino acids. CDR3 nucleotide sequence: TGTGCCAGCAGTTGGACTTCGGGAACGCAGTATTTT. It encodes CASSWTSGTQYF.

This clonotype was seen a few times. This chain connects TRBV29-1 to TRBJ2-7, with no clear D. This CDR3 comprises 13 residues. The germline gives CDR1 SQVTM, CDR2 ANQGSEA. Trimming left V 2 bases short and J 1 base short, with 9 bases between. The chain's CDR3 is CSVEMSASYEQYF. CDR3 DNA sequence: TGCAGCGTTGAAATGTCCGCATCCTACGAGCAGTACTTC.

Notes on this clonotype: A read error may explain this, as a much larger clone is one base away. The CDR3 loop reads CASSFGTSYNEQYF. The CDR3 DNA sequence: TGTGCCAGCAGTTTCGGGACATCCTACAATGAGCAGTACTTC. The J gene is TRBJ2-1, the V gene TRBV12-3 or TRBV12-4; the D gene is possibly TRBD1 (6 bases). With the DNA end fitting TRBJ2-7 better, the J assignment may be wrong. The CDR3 runs 14 residues.

In DNA, the CDR3 is TGCGCCAGCAGCCGATTAGCGGAGCACTCCTACAATGAGCAGTACTTC. Translating it yields CASSRLAEHSYNEQYF. The chain has TRBV5-1 and TRBJ2-1; tentatively, D is TRBD2 (6 bases). TRBJ2-7 matches the DNA end more closely, so the J call is doubtful. Germline lookup yields CDR1 SGHRS and CDR2 YFSETQ. CDR3 length: 16 residues.

This clonotype came up a few times. The J gene is TRBJ2-3, the V gene TRBV7-2; D gene uncertain. The length of the CDR3 is 12 residues. Germline CDR1 is SGHTA and CDR2 is FQGNSA. The chain's CDR3 is CGSSELTDTQYF. The CDR3 DNA sequence: TGTGGTTCCTCCGAGCTCACAGATACGCAGTATTTT.

This clonotype came up a few times. The chain carries TRBV4-1 and TRBJ2-5; 13 bases align to TRBD2. V lost 1 base, J lost 3 bases, and 5 bases stayed unmatched. Looked up from germline, CDR1 is MGHRA and CDR2 is YSYEKL. The CDR3 extends over 17 amino acids. The CDR3 bases are TGCGCCAGCAGCCAAGGCTCGGGACTAGCGGGGAAAGAGACCCAGTACTTC. The encoded protein is CASSQGSGLAGKETQYF.

The gene calls are TRBV9 and TRBJ2-7, with D perhaps given as TRBD1 or TRBD2 (5 bases each). Germline assignment: CDR1 SGDLS and CDR2 YYNGEE. This CDR3 region has 15 residues. The V gene lost 0 bases and the J gene lost 3 bases, with 13 bases spanning the gap. CDR3 sequence reads: CASSVALGPNYEQYF. In DNA form, the CDR3 reads TGTGCCAGCAGCGTAGCACTGGGACCAAACTACGAGCAGTACTTC.

The chain uses TRBV5-5 and TRBJ2-7, with 11 bases lining up with TRBD1. The germline CDR1 and CDR2 sequences are SGHKS and YYEKEE (reference sequence). The CDR3 length is 14 residues. J lost 7 bases, V lost 5 bases, and 8 bases had no gene match. This CDR3 is CASSPGQGVWEQYF. The CDR3 nucleotides read TGTGCCAGCAGTCCGGGACAGGGGGTTTGGGAGCAGTACTTC.